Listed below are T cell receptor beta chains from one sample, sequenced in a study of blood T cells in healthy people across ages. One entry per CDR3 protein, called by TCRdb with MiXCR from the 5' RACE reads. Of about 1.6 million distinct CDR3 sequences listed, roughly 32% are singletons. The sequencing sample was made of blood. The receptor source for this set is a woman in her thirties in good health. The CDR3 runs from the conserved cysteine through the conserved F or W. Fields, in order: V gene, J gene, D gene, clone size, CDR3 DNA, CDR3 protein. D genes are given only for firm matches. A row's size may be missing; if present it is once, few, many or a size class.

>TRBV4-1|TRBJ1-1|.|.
TGCGCCAGCAGCCCCGGGGAGGGGGGTGAAGCTTTCTTT
CASSPGEGGEAFF
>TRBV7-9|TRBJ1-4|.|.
TGTGCCAGCAGCTCTTCCGGGACGGAGGATGAAAAACTGTTTTTT
CASSSSGTEDEKLFF
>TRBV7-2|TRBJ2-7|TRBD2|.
TGTGCCGGCAGCTTCGGCGGGGGGGTCCAGAGCTCCTACGAGCAGTACTTC
CAGSFGGGVQSSYEQYF
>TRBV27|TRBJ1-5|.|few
TGTGCCAGCAGTCCTTTGGGCAATCAGCCCCAGCATTTT
CASSPLGNQPQHF
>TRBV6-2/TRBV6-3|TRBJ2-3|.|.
TGTGCCAGCAGCTACCGAGACACCGTTGGATCAGGTACGCAGTATTTT
CASSYRDTVGSGTQYF
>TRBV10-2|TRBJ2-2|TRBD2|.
TGCGCCACCCAGGCGGGAGACGGGGAGCTGTTTTTT
CATQAGDGELFF
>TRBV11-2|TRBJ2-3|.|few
TGTGCCAGCAGCTTAGCTTCGGCAGACACAGATACGCAGTATTTT
CASSLASADTDTQYF
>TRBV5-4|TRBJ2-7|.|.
TGTGCCAGCAACGAGGGGGGGAACAGGGGGAGATCCTACGAGCAGTACTTC
CASNEGGNRGRSYEQYF
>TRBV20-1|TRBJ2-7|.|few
TGCAGTGCTATAGTCAGGTCAACCTACGAGCAGTACTTC
CSAIVRSTYEQYF
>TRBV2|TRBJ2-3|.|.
TGTGCCAGCAGTGAAGGAGAGGGAGATACGCAGTATTTT
CASSEGEGDTQYF
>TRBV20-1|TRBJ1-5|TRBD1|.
TGCAGTGCCAGGCGGGAGGGACAGGGGAGTGGGCCCCAGCATTTT
CSARREGQGSGPQHF
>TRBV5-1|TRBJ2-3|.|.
TGCGCCAGCAGCTTGGCCGCGAAAGGGCCAGATACGCAGTATTTT
CASSLAAKGPDTQYF
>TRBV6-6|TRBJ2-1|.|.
TGTGCCAGCAGTTATAGGCAGGGCTACAATGAGCAGTTCTTC
CASSYRQGYNEQFF
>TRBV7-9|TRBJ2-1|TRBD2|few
TGTGCCAGCAGCTTAGCGGTACTAGCGGTAGACTACAATGAGCAGTTCTTC
CASSLAVLAVDYNEQFF
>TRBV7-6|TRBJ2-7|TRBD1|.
TGTGCCAGCAGCCCTTTTACCGGGACAGGAGTCTACGAGCAGTACTTC
CASSPFTGTGVYEQYF
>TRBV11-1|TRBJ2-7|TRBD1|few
TGTGCCAGCAGCACCCTCCGCGGAGGACAGGGGGACTACGAGCAGTACTTC
CASSTLRGGQGDYEQYF
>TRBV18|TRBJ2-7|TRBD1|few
TGTGCCAGCTCCTTAGGTAACAGGGGTATCCACGAGCAGTACTTC
CASSLGNRGIHEQYF
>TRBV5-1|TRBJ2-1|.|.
TGCGCCAGCAGCTTGGCGCAAACCAGCTTGGCGTCTGAGCGGTTCTTC
CASSLAQTSLASERFF
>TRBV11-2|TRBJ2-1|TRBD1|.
TGTGCCAGCAGACAATACTCGCGACAGGGGACTGACAATGAGCAGTTCTTC
CASRQYSRQGTDNEQFF
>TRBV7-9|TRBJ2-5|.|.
TGTGCCAGCAGCTTTGAAACCCCTTGGGGGAGCGGGACCCAGTACTTC
CASSFETPWGSGTQYF
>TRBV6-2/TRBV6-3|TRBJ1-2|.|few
TGTGCCTCCTCTCTCCGTACCCCAAGATTTAACTATGGCTACACCTTC
CASSLRTPRFNYGYTF
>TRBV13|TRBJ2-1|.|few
TGTGCCAGCAGCCCCGACGGTAATTCGGTAGGGGATGAGCAGTTCTTC
CASSPDGNSVGDEQFF